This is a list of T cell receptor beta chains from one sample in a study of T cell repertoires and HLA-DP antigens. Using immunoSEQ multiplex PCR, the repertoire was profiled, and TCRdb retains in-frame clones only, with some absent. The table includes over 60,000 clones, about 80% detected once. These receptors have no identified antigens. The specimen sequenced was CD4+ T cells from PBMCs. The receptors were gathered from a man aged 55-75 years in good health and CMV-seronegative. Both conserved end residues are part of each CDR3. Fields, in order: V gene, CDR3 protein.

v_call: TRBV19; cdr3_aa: CASRTESNNEQFF
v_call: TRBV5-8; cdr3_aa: CASSLEATNEKLFF
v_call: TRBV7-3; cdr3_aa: CASSLGQARYNEQFF
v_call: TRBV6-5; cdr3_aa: CASSARTRANTEAFF
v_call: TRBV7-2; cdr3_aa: CASSPRAGETQYF
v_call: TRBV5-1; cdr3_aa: CASSLAGLAGVRTYNEQFF
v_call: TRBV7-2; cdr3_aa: CASSLDQGWHLNGYTF
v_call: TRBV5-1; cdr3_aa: CASSSQGATNEKLFF
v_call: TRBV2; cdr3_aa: CASSESLDRGDEQYF
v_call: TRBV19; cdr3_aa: CASSERTAGLGNTIYF
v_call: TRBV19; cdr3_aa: CASSMERQGNEKLFF
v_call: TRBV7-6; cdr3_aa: CASSLGARGNSPLHF
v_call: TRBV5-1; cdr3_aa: CASSPRVDGARGANVLTF
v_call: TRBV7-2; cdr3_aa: CASSPPTSGASTDTQYF
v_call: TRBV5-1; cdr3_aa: CASSIGAGGGQPQHF
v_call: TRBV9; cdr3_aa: CASSSRDQDGELFF
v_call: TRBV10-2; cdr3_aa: CASRTGGSTDTQYF
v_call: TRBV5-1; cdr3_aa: CASRTGTLKTQYF
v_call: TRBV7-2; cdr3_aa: CASSLSATNSPLHF
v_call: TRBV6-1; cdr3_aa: CASKRGITDTQYF
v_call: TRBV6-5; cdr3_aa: CASRRTGGENIQYF
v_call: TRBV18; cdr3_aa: CASSPRDGSSYEQYF
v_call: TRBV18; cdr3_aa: CASSPRTVGTGAYNEQFF
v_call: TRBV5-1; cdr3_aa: CASSLTGGRNGELFF
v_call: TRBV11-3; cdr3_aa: CASSLGGGFTEAFF
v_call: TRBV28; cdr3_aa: CASNPPGGQGTDTQYF
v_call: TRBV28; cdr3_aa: CASSPSLAGGPDNEQFF
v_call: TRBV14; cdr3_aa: CASSQDGGADTGELFF
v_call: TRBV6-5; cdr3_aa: CASSRDFTGANVLTF
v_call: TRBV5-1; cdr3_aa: CASSFGIGDGNYGYTF
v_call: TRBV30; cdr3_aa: CAWSPSSSYEQYF
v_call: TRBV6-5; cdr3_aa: CASNYRDRGLGGYTF
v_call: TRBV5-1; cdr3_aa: CASSLRGQGGTYGYTF
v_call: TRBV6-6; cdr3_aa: CASSTSGGMAAKQFF
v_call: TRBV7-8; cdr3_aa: CASSTAGRQLAYNSPLHF
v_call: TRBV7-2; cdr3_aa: CASSSAGTAPNTEAFF
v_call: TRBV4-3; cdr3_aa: CASSQDFGAGGTQYF
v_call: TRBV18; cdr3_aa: CASSSRDRRETQYF
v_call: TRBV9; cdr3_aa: CASSVDRGNTIYF
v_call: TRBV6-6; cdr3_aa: CASSYLAGGSDTQYF
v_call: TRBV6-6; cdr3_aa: CASSTQAGGPRTEAFF
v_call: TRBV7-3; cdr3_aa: CASSLSRNEQFF
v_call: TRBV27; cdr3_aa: CASSPVERHEAFF
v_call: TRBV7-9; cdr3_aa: CASSRTLDVHNEQFF
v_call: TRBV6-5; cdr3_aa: CASSYSGPPNTEAFF
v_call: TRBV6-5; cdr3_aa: CASTAGSAYNEQFF
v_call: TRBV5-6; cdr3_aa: CASSFLRVGTGELFF
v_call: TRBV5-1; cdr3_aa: CASSSPRGSGTEAFF
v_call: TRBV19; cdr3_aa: CASSDRGLSRGETQYF
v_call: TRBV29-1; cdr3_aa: CSVERGRGLNEQFF
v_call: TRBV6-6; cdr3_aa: CASAWGNTEAFF
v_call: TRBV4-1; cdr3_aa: CASSQDPGLAGGSEETQYF
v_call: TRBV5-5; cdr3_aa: CASSATGVWEQYF
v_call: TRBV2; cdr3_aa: CASRPGLAVYNEQFF
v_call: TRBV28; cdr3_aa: CASSLLGAGEEKLFF
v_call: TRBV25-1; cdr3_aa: CASRREGSYNEQFF
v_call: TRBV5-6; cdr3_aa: CASSRGLKGNQPQHF
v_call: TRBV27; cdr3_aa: CASSFKRSGGDGYTF
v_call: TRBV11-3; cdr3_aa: CASSLGVPGQGQETQYF
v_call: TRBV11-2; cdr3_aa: CASSPHSTGEQFF